The 30 T cell receptor beta chains below all came from one sample that was sequenced in a study of cytomegalovirus exposure and HLA in healthy donors. The PCR made use of 60 Vbeta and 13 Jbeta primers. Profiling relied on immunoSEQ multiplex PCR, and the TCRdb table lists in-frame clones only, not all of them. The sample lists roughly 140,000 clones, approximately 78% occurring once. The sequenced sample consisted of PBMCs. The receptor set was obtained from a woman aged 18-29 years in good health and CMV-seropositive.

This clone appeared a single time. The chain carries TRBV14 and TRBJ1-3, with TRBD1 as a possible D gene (5 bases). Germline CDR1 is SGHDN and CDR2 is FVKESK. V lost 0 bases, J lost 2 bases, and 20 bases lay in between. The CDR3 loop spans 19 amino acids. The CDR3: CASSQDVQARASAGNTIYF. In DNA form, the CDR3 reads TGTGCCAGCAGCCAAGATGTGCAGGCCAGGGCTAGTGCTGGAAACACCATATATTTT. Full variable domain (remainder filled in from reference TRBV14 and TRBJ1-3): EAGVTQFPSHSVIEKGQTVTLRCDPISGHDNLYWYRRVMGKEIKFLLHFVKESKQDESGMPNNRFLAERTGGTYSTLKVQPAELEDSGVYFCASSQDVQARASAGNTIYFGEGSWLTVV.

This clone was detected only a few times. The CDR3 region is CASSEGRGQETQYF. The CDR3 region has the DNA TGTGCCAGCAGTGAGGGCAGGGGGCAAGAGACCCAGTACTTC. The V gene is TRBV2, the J gene TRBJ2-5, with 7 bases aligning to TRBD1. The CDR3 runs to 14 residues. The germline CDR1 and CDR2 sequences are SNHLY and FYNNEI. V shed 3 bases and J 2 bases; nucleotides not matched to a gene: 3. The full variable domain, completed using reference TRBV2 and TRBJ2-5, is EPEVTQTPSHQVTQMGQEVILRCVPISNHLYFYWYRQILGQKVEFLVSFYNNEISEKSEIFDDQFSVERPDGSNFTLKIRSTKLEDSAMYFCASSEGRGQETQYFGPGTRLLVL.

The chain recombines TRBV6-6 with TRBJ1-1; D is ambiguous. CDR1 and CDR2 (germline): MNHNY, SVGAGI (reference sequence). V shed 5 bases and J shed 8 bases, with 12 bases lying between them. This CDR3 contains 12 residues. The CDR3 spells CASSQWTGEAFF. Written as DNA, the CDR3 is TGTGCCAGCAGTCAGTGGACGGGGGAAGCTTTCTTT.

The chain is built from TRBV6-5 and TRBJ1-6, with D maybe TRBD1 (5 bases). CDR3 length: 13 amino acids. Germline CDR1 is MNHEY and CDR2 is SVGAGI. V was trimmed by 5 bases and J by 16 bases, leaving 18 bases between them. For the CDR3, the DNA is TGTGCCAGCAGTCGGACGGACGGCCGGGGGCTCCACTTT. Protein product: CASSRTDGRGLHF.

This sequence joins TRBV29-1 and TRBJ1-2, with 9 bases aligning to TRBD1. This CDR3 spans 16 amino acids. V dropped 2 bases and J dropped 7; count of bases not matched to a gene: 14. Germline V gene lookup returns CDR1 SQVTM and CDR2 ANQGSEA. CDR3 sequence: CSVESPDPGQGVGYTF. CDR3 in DNA: TGCAGCGTTGAAAGCCCAGATCCGGGACAGGGAGTTGGCTACACCTTC.

This sequence joins TRBV5-4 and TRBJ1-2, with D possibly being TRBD1 (6 bases). Germline CDR1 reads SGHNT; CDR2 reads YYREEE (reference sequence). The CDR3 extends over 14 amino acids. V lost 0 bases and J lost 7, with 13 bases in between. CDR3 bases: TGTGCCAGCAGCTTGGAACAGGGTGTATCTGGCTACACCTTC. This codes for CASSLEQGVSGYTF.

The V call is TRBV5-1, the J call TRBJ1-6; 10 bases fit TRBD1. The junction had 7 bases not matched to a gene; V was cut back by 3 bases and J by 10 bases. Germline loops: CDR1 SGHRS, CDR2 YFSETQ. The CDR3 extends over 15 amino acids. The CDR3 reads CASSSGQGFGSPLHF. The CDR3 DNA sequence: TGCGCCAGCAGCTCGGGACAGGGGTTTGGATCACCCCTCCACTTT.

In this sample, this clone turned up once. The rearrangement links TRBV7-2 to TRBJ1-1, with 9 bases identical to TRBD1. The junction had 6 bases not matched to a gene; V was cut back by 1 base and J by 0 bases. The germline V gene encodes CDR1 SGHTA and CDR2 FQGNSA. There are 17 residues in the CDR3. The chain's CDR3 is CASSLVGQGYMNTEAFF. The CDR3 coding sequence is TGTGCCAGCAGCTTAGTCGGACAGGGGTACATGAACACTGAAGCTTTCTTT.

The sample holds a few counts of this clone. CDR3 in amino acids: CASSSEGTANYGYTF. The CDR3 DNA follows: TGTGCCAGCAGCTCGGAGGGTACCGCTAACTATGGCTACACCTTC. The V call is TRBV2, the J call TRBJ1-2; D gene ambiguous. Trimming shortened V by 6 bases and J by 0 bases, and 14 bases separated the two germline ends. Per germline, CDR1 SNHLY and CDR2 FYNNEI. The CDR3 extends over 15 amino acids.

The chain's CDR3 is CSSDRDRGEAFF. DNA of the CDR3: TGCAGCTCGGATCGGGACAGGGGTGAAGCTTTCTTT. The rearrangement joins TRBV29-1 to TRBJ1-1; 10 nucleotides line up with TRBD1. V lost 8 bases and J lost 7; bases outside the gene matches: 7. CDR3 size: 12 residues. From germline, CDR1 is SQVTM and CDR2 ANQGSEA.

This sequence joins TRBV6-5 and TRBJ2-5; the D gene is possibly TRBD2 (6 bases). CDR3 length: 12 residues. The V and J ends lost 6 bases and 5 bases respectively, with 10 bases between them. Germline-derived CDR1 and CDR2 are MNHEY and SVGAGI. The CDR3 region has the DNA TGTGCCAGCAGGGAGGGAAGGGAGACCCAGTACTTC. Its translation is CASREGRETQYF.

This chain connects TRBV27 to TRBJ1-1; 7 bases line up with TRBD1. V was clipped by 4 bases and J by 4 bases; unmatched bases: 9. CDR1 and CDR2 from the germline V gene are MNHEY and SMNVEV (reference sequence). This CDR3 contains 15 residues. The DNA for the CDR3 is TGTGCCAGCAGTTCGAGAACAGGGGTGGGCACTGAAGCTTTCTTT. This encodes CASSSRTGVGTEAFF.

V is TRBV7-2 and J is TRBJ2-7, with 7 bases that match TRBD2. This CDR3 region has 15 residues. Germline values: CDR1 SGHTA, CDR2 FQGNSA. Trimming removed 6 bases from V and 2 bases from J; junction bases left unmatched: 10. The CDR3 DNA sequence: TGTGCCAGCAGGACCGCAAGCGGGGTCACCTACGAGCAGTACTTC. Its protein is CASRTASGVTYEQYF.

The chain employs TRBV14 and TRBJ2-7, with 8 bases that match TRBD1. This CDR3 has 16 amino acids. Germline V gives CDR1 SGHDN, CDR2 FVKESK. Germline trimming cut 6 bases from V and 3 bases from J; bases unmatched to any gene: 13. CDR3: CASSERLGTGIYEQYF. CDR3 DNA: TGTGCCAGCAGTGAACGTCTGGGGACAGGCATCTACGAGCAGTACTTC.

The chain joins TRBV27 to TRBJ2-7; 10 bases fit TRBD1. The ends lost 6 bases at V and 3 bases at J; junction bases unmatched: 2. The germline V gene encodes CDR1 MNHEY and CDR2 SMNVEV (reference sequence). CDR3 length: 13 amino acids. The CDR3 nucleotides are TGTGCCAGCAGCCGGGACAGGGGCTACGAGCAGTACTTC. Translated, it gives CASSRDRGYEQYF.

Comments on this clone: At one of its ends the junction is not consistent with the germline gene, which may arise from a read error. The chain uses TRBV11-2 and TRBJ2-3; no clear D. This CDR3 region has 14 residues. The germline V gene encodes CDR1 SGHAT and CDR2 FQNNGV. CDR3 in amino acids: CVSSLTGPTDTQYF. CDR3 nucleotide sequence: TGTGTCAGCAGCCTTACTGGTCCCACAGATACGCAGTATTTT.

On this clone: At one end, the junction sequence differs from germline, possibly due to a read error. The chain has TRBV2 and TRBJ2-2; the D gene is possibly TRBD2 (5 bases). The CDR3 totals 16 residues. The germline V gene has CDR1 SNHLY and CDR2 FYNNEI. CDR3 sequence: CASSVAVATNTGELFF. CDR3 sequence (DNA): TGTGCCAGCAGTGTGGCGGTAGCGACGAACACCGGAGAGCTGTTTTTT. Combining the CDR3 with reference TRBV2 and TRBJ2-2 gives the whole variable domain EPEVTQTPSHQVTQMGQEVILRCVPISNHLYFYWYRQILGQKVEFLVSFYNNEISEKSEIFDDQFSVERPDGSNFTLKIRSTKLEDSAMYFCASSVAVATNTGELFFGEGSRLTVL.

This clone was seen a single time. This sequence joins TRBV15 and TRBJ2-3; 8 nucleotides line up with TRBD2. The J segment lost 2 bases and the V segment lost 0 bases, leaving 4 bases of the junction unmatched. The CDR3 spans 16 residues. The V gene's germline CDR1 is LNHNV and CDR2 YYDKDF (reference sequence). In DNA form, the CDR3 reads TGTGCCACCAGCAGAGATGACGGGAGGGCCACAGATACGCAGTATTTT. This encodes CATSRDDGRATDTQYF.

The chain uses TRBV5-1 and TRBJ1-6; D possibly corresponds to TRBD1 (6 bases). Trimming left V 2 bases short and J 5 bases short, with 11 bases between. Germline CDR1 reads SGHRS; CDR2 reads YFSETQ. The CDR3 is 15 amino acids. The CDR3 DNA is TGCGCCAGCAGCTTCGGGACACTGAATAATTCACCCCTCCACTTT. Its translation is CASSFGTLNNSPLHF.

This clone was observed a handful of times. The rearrangement joins TRBV19 to TRBJ2-7; D possibly corresponds to TRBD2 (6 bases). Germline values: CDR1 LNHDA, CDR2 SQIVND (reference sequence). V dropped 5 bases and J dropped 3 bases, with 14 bases sitting between them. There are 14 residues in the CDR3. The chain's CDR3 is CASSPARGNYEQYF. In DNA form, the CDR3 reads TGTGCCAGTAGTCCGGCTCGGGGGAACTACGAGCAGTACTTC.

This sequence joins TRBV7-2 and TRBJ2-5; TRBD2 matches at 14 bases. Germline V lookup: CDR1 SGHTA, CDR2 FQGNSA. The CDR3 has 16 amino acids. After removal of 5 bases from V and 5 bases from J, the junction contained 7 bases not matched to a gene. DNA of the CDR3: TGTGCCAGCAGCCAACGACGGACTAGCGGGGGGGAGACCCAGTACTTC. Translated, it gives CASSQRRTSGGETQYF.

The V and J genes are TRBV19 and TRBJ2-6; 11 positions agree with TRBD1. The CDR3 consists of 18 residues. CDR1 LNHDA and CDR2 SQIVND come from the germline V gene (reference sequence). V shed 2 bases and J 3 bases; nucleotides not matched to a gene: 6. In DNA form, the CDR3 reads TGTGCCAGTAGTATACGGACAGGGGGCGCTGGTGGGGCCAACGTCCTGACTTTC. Translated, it gives CASSIRTGGAGGANVLTF.

The chain links TRBV6-5 to TRBJ2-1; possibly TRBD1 for D (5 bases). CDR3 length equals 13 residues. CDR1 MNHEY and CDR2 SVGAGI come from the germline V gene. Trimming removed 6 bases at V and 6 bases at J, with 12 bases between. CDR3 coding DNA: TGTGCCAGCAGCTGGGGCCCTCCCAATGAGCAGTTCTTC. This translates into CASSWGPPNEQFF.

The chain carries TRBV6-1 and TRBJ2-1; the match to TRBD1 covers 10 bases. With V trimmed by 5 bases and J by 7 bases, 5 bases remained unmatched. Germline V gives CDR1 MNHNS, CDR2 SASEGT. This CDR3 has 14 residues. Written as DNA, the CDR3 is TGTGCCAGCAGTTGGGACAGGGGACCAAATGAGCAGTTCTTC. This codes for CASSWDRGPNEQFF.

The gene calls are TRBV10-3 and TRBJ1-1; D is perhaps TRBD1 (6 bases). The CDR3 loop spans 14 amino acids. Trimming removed 2 bases at V and 5 bases at J, with 12 bases between. The germline V gene encodes CDR1 ENHRY and CDR2 SYGVKD. The CDR3 DNA is TGTGCCATCAGTGAGGGGGGGGCTAGGACTGAAGCTTTCTTT. Translating gives CAISEGGARTEAFF.

The rearrangement links TRBV10-1 to TRBJ2-3; 8 positions agree with TRBD2. Germline trimming cut 7 bases from V and 4 bases from J; bases unmatched to any gene: 19. The CDR3 loop spans 18 amino acids. Germline CDR1 WNHNN, CDR2 SYGVQD (reference sequence). In DNA, the CDR3 is TGCGCCAGCAAACCCGGGGGAATTGGCGGGGGGCGAGCAGATACGCAGTATTTT. The encoded protein is CASKPGGIGGGRADTQYF.

The rearrangement joins TRBV10-1 to TRBJ1-1, with D uncertain. The CDR3 runs 15 residues. CDR1 and CDR2 (germline): WNHNN, SYGVQD (reference sequence). The germline V and J ends were trimmed by 0 bases and 0 bases, with 8 bases remaining between them. CDR3 coding DNA: TGCGCCAGCAGTGAGTCGGGCAGATTGAACACTGAAGCTTTCTTT. This gives the protein CASSESGRLNTEAFF.

The chain couples TRBV28 to TRBJ2-7; possibly TRBD1 for D (5 bases). Trimming shortened V by 3 bases and J by 0 bases, and 12 bases separated the two germline ends. Germline values: CDR1 MDHEN, CDR2 SYDVKM. The CDR3 sequence is 15 residues long. CDR3 loop: CASSFNRKASYEQYF. CDR3 DNA sequence: TGTGCCAGCAGTTTTAACAGGAAGGCCTCCTACGAGCAGTACTTC.

The chain couples TRBV4-3 to TRBJ2-1; 12 bases map to TRBD2. Germline V gives CDR1 LGHNA, CDR2 YSLEER. Trimming cost V 1 base and J 4 bases; bases outside gene matches: 14. This CDR3 comprises 20 residues. DNA for the CDR3: TGCGCCAGCAGCCAAGGTCCGGCTAGCGGGGGGGTTCATCTTTACAATGAGCAGTTCTTC. Translating it yields CASSQGPASGGVHLYNEQFF.

The chain links TRBV27 to TRBJ1-2, with TRBD1 identical over 12 bases. Germline lookup yields CDR1 MNHEY and CDR2 SMNVEV (reference sequence). The V segment lost 3 bases and the J segment 8 bases; nucleotides outside the gene matches: 4. The CDR3 consists of 14 residues. CDR3 loop: CASSFGTGGVGYTF. The CDR3 DNA reads as TGTGCCAGCAGTTTCGGGACAGGGGGCGTAGGCTACACCTTC.